What follows is one TCR beta chain and its context. The entry originates in a study of blood T cells in healthy people across ages. The second PCR ran roughly 7 to 12 cycles with a sample-barcoded 5' primer and J-beta primers. MiXCR, run by TCRdb on the 5' RACE reads, gives a single entry per CDR3 protein. The sample holds under 1,000,000 distinct CDR3 sequences, about 45% seen once. From germline, CDR1 is MDHEN and CDR2 SYDVKM. Deletions cut 5 bases from V and 2 bases from J, with 12 bases between. CDR3 size: 14 residues. Sequencing used blood. The J gene is TRBJ1-1, the V gene TRBV28; D gene ambiguous. This receptor was obtained from a man at least 80 years old in good health. For the CDR3, the DNA is TGTGCCAGCAGTGTACAGTCAGCTAACACTGAAGCTTTCTTT. Amino acids: CASSVQSANTEAFF.